The clone carrying this T cell receptor (beta chain) appeared many times. Antigen: not known. The germline V and J ends were trimmed by 6 bases and 1 base, with 13 bases remaining between them. The CDR3 length is 15 residues. In germline, CDR1 is MDHEN, CDR2 SYDVKM. TCR beta CDR3 regions were amplified from RNA transcripts. First-round RT-PCR with HTBI primers amplified the TCR CDR3 region. Using its own MiXCR run on the multiplex PCR reads, TCRdb lists one record per CDR3 protein. The sample lists about 560,000 distinct CDR3 sequences, 12% to 15% occurring once. The data originate from a study of T cells in Graves' hyperthyroidism and ophthalmopathy. General study results and limits: Patients with ophthalmopathy were separated from those with stable hyperthyroidism by a 13 V-J model.

It was considered stable Graves' hyperthyroidism when ophthalmopathy did not progress within 18 months. The rearrangement links TRBV28 to TRBJ2-1, with D perhaps matching TRBD2 (5 bases). What was sequenced was blood. The TCR sequence derives from a woman in her thirties or forties with Graves' hyperthyroidism. CDR3 nucleotide sequence: TGTGCCAGCAGGGCGAGGGTGTATTCCTACAATGAGCAGTTCTTC. This translates into CASRARVYSYNEQFF.